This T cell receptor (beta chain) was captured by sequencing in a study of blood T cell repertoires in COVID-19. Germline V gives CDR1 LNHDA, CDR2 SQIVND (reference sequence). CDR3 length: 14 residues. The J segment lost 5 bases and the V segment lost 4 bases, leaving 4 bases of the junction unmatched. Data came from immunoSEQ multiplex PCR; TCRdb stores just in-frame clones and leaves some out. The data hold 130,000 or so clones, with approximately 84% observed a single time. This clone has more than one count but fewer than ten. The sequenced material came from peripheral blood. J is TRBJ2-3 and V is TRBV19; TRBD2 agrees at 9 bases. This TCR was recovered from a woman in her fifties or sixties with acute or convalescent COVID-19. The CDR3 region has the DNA TGTGCCAGTAGTAGCGGGGGGGCGATAGATACGCAGTATTTT. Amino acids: CASSSGGAIDTQYF.